Following are 9 T cell receptor beta chains from one sample sequenced in a study of early T cells in non-severe SARS-CoV-2 infection. TCRdb passed the 5' RACE reads through MiXCR, listing each CDR3 protein once. This sample has some 87,000 distinct CDR3 sequences; about an eighth occur once, and the top ten carry approximately 1.3%. The sequencing input was whole blood. All receptors derive from an adult who was a healthcare worker with PCR-confirmed SARS-CoV-2 infection or an uninfected control (not recorded which).

There are many counts of this clonotype. J is TRBJ1-2 and V is TRBV2, with D uncertain. The CDR3 extends over 13 amino acids. CDR1 SNHLY and CDR2 FYNNEI come from the germline V gene. Trimming cost V 3 bases and J 8 bases, with 13 bases left between them. The CDR3 DNA reads as TGTGCCAGCAGTGATAAGAGCTTCGGGGGCTACACCTTC. Amino acids: CASSDKSFGGYTF.

V is TRBV7-2 and J is TRBJ2-3, with unresolved D. The CDR3 contains 10 residues. V was pared by 5 bases and J by 12 bases, with 9 bases between. Germline-derived CDR1 and CDR2 are SGHTA and FQGNSA. The CDR3 DNA follows: TGTGCCAGCAGCGCGCAGGTTCAGTATTTT. It translates to CASSAQVQYF.

This chain connects TRBV27 to TRBJ2-3; the match to TRBD2 covers 10 bases. The trim removed 8 bases at V and 5 bases at J, leaving 13 bases unmatched. Germline CDR1 is MNHEY and CDR2 is SMNVEV (reference sequence). The CDR3 sequence is 16 residues long. DNA for the CDR3: TGTGCCAGCCCTACCAGGCTAGCGGGGGAGGAAGATACGCAGTATTTT. Its protein is CASPTRLAGEEDTQYF.

This clonotype occurred many times. This sequence joins TRBV11-2 and TRBJ2-1; TRBD1 agrees at 8 bases. Germline values: CDR1 SGHAT, CDR2 FQNNGV. The CDR3 runs 15 residues. The trim removed 5 bases at V and 0 bases at J, leaving 3 bases unmatched. The CDR3 loop reads CASSPGTGSYNEQFF. CDR3 nucleotides: TGTGCCAGCAGCCCCGGGACAGGCTCCTACAATGAGCAGTTCTTC. Full variable domain (outside the CDR3, taken from reference TRBV11-2 and TRBJ2-1): EAGVAQSPRYKIIEKRQSVAFWCNPISGHATLYWYQQILGQGPKLLIQFQNNGVVDDSQLPKDRFSAERLKGVDSTLKIQPAKLEDSAVYLCASSPGTGSYNEQFFGPGTRLTVL.

This chain joins TRBV6-4 and TRBJ2-3; D unresolved. Germline lookup yields CDR1 MRHNA and CDR2 SNTAGT. Trimming cost V 0 bases and J 4 bases, with 11 bases left between them. CDR3 length equals 15 residues. CDR3 bases: TGTGCCAGCAGTGACTCGAGTGGTGCGGCAGATACGCAGTATTTT. It specifies CASSDSSGAADTQYF.

This clonotype appeared a single time. The chain carries TRBV6-5 and TRBJ2-7; D not resolved. Germline CDR1 reads MNHEY; CDR2 reads SVGAGI. Between the trimmed V and J ends, which lost 8 bases and 2 bases, there was a span of 13 bases. The CDR3 runs 13 residues. CDR3 sequence (DNA): TGTGCCAGCCGGGCCCCCCTCACCTACGAGCAGTACTTC. This translates into CASRAPLTYEQYF.

In this sample, this clonotype turned up a few times. The V call is TRBV12-3 or TRBV12-4, the J call TRBJ2-1; 9 nucleotides match TRBD2. J lost 5 bases, V lost 6 bases, and 5 bases had no gene match. The CDR3 is made up of 14 amino acids. CDR3 region: CASSQGLANNEQFF. As DNA, the CDR3 is TGTGCCAGCAGCCAGGGACTAGCCAACAATGAGCAGTTCTTC.

A few counts support this clonotype. The V gene is TRBV6-2 or TRBV6-3, the J gene TRBJ1-5; D may be TRBD1 (6 bases). The CDR3 runs to 14 residues. Trimming took off 6 bases at V and 9 bases at J, with 18 bases between the two ends. Germline V gene sequence: CDR1 MNHEY, CDR2 SVGEGT. As DNA, the CDR3 is TGTGCCAGCAGCTTACAGGGCGGTCAAGGGCCCCAGCATTTT. This translates into CASSLQGGQGPQHF.

This clonotype was picked up many times. The chain employs TRBV6-5 and TRBJ2-3; 7 nucleotides match TRBD2. Trimming removed 2 bases from V and 4 bases from J; junction bases left unmatched: 6. CDR3 length: 15 residues. Germline-derived CDR1 and CDR2 are MNHEY and SVGAGI. This CDR3 is CASSYGGLEADTQYF. CDR3 nucleotide sequence: TGTGCCAGCAGTTACGGCGGACTAGAGGCAGATACGCAGTATTTT.